This T cell receptor beta chain derives from a study of long-term antiretroviral therapy in people with HIV. Findings and caveats of the study: Records did not include ART adherence, viral resistance or therapy changes. Following ART, diversity rose but still fell short of transplant donor controls.

Germline loops: CDR1 MNHNS, CDR2 SASEGT. The V end was cut by 2 bases, the J end by 2 bases, with 7 bases between. This CDR3 spans 14 amino acids. In regard to this clone: Its matching antigen is unknown.

Sequencing relied on immunoSEQ assay v3.0, run at survey level. Using immunoSEQ multiplex PCR, the repertoire was profiled, and TCRdb retains in-frame clones only, with some absent. The sample includes about 22,000 clones, 82% of them seen just once. This specimen was unsorted PBMCs, taken at the start of antiretroviral therapy. This sequence joins TRBV6-1 and TRBJ1-5; D is ambiguous. The receptor's source is a middle-aged man with HIV. The CDR3 nucleotides are TGTGCCAGCAGTGAATGGGGAGGCAATCAGCCCCAGCATTTT. Its protein is CASSEWGGNQPQHF.